A selection of T cell receptor beta chains follows, all from one sample in a study of blood T cell repertoires in COVID-19. Profiling relied on immunoSEQ multiplex PCR, and the TCRdb table lists in-frame clones only, not all of them. Among roughly 200,000 clones, 86% were seen once, and the ten largest hold 3.1%. Sequencing input: PBMCs or T cells enriched from blood (not recorded which). All receptors come from a woman aged 45-59 years in a cohort exposed to, infected with or recovered from COVID-19 (not recorded which). CDR3s include the opening cysteine and the closing phenylalanine or tryptophan. D genes are given only for firm matches.

TGCGCCAGCAGCCAAGATTCGGGTCCGCGGAACTATGGCTACACCTTC | CASSQDSGPRNYGYTF | TRBJ1-2 | 16 | - | TRBV4-3
TGTGCCAGCAGCAGGAGGACTAGCGGGTTAGAGACCCAGTACTTC | CASSRRTSGLETQYF | TRBJ2-5 | 15 | TRBD2 | TRBV7-2
TGTGCCAGCAGCTTATACAGGGAGACTGAAGCTTTCTTT | CASSLYRETEAFF | TRBJ1-1 | 13 | - | TRBV11-1
TGTGCCAGCAGCCCAGGCGGGGGGCGCCAAGAGACCCAGTACTTC | CASSPGGGRQETQYF | TRBJ2-5 | 15 | TRBD2 | TRBV3-1/TRBV3-2
TGTGCCAGCAGCTCTCAGGGGACAGGGGGTAATGAGCAGTTCTTC | CASSSQGTGGNEQFF | TRBJ2-1 | 15 | TRBD1 | TRBV7-3
TGTGCCAGCAGCGTCGACAGGGGCTATGGCTACACCTTC | CASSVDRGYGYTF | TRBJ1-2 | 13 | TRBD1 | TRBV7-8
TGTGCCATCAGTGAGCAGGGAAGTGACGGCTACACCTTC | CAISEQGSDGYTF | TRBJ1-2 | 13 | - | TRBV10-3
TGCAGCGTTGTTCGGCAGGGGGAAAATGAGCAGTTCTTC | CSVVRQGENEQFF | TRBJ2-1 | 13 | TRBD1 | TRBV29-1
TGTGCCAGCAGCCCCCGACAGGGAACGGTTAACTATGGCTACACCTTC | CASSPRQGTVNYGYTF | TRBJ1-2 | 16 | TRBD1 | TRBV11-2
TGTGCCAGCAGTTTTGCGGTTTCGGTATATGAGGATTCACCCCTCCACTTT | CASSFAVSVYEDSPLHF | TRBJ1-6 | 17 | - | TRBV28
TGTGCCATCAGTGAGGACAGGTACTATGGCTACACCTTC | CAISEDRYYGYTF | TRBJ1-2 | 13 | - | TRBV10-3
TGTGCCAGCCGGGACAGCAATAATTCACCCCTCCACTTT | CASRDSNNSPLHF | TRBJ1-6 | 13 | TRBD1 | TRBV19